A selection of T cell receptor beta chains follows, all from one sample in a study of shared clonotypes between healthy human individuals. TCRdb's table, derived via immunoSEQ multiplex PCR, lists solely in-frame clones and lacks some. The sample lists about 2,500,000 clones, 90% to 95% seen once, with around 0.14% in the top ten. Sequences were obtained from naive CD4+ T cells sorted from blood. The receptors stem from a young man in good health. Both conserved end residues are part of each CDR3. D genes are given only for firm matches. Where a row states a size, it is once, few, many or the class of an expanded clone; other rows omit it.

TRBJ2-5 | - | - | TRBV4-2 | TGTGCCAGCAGCCAAGATTTGGCAGGGGAGGGAGAGACCCAGTACTTC | CASSQDLAGEGETQYF
TRBJ1-1 | - | - | TRBV5-1 | TGCGCCAGCAGCTTGGAAGGTCCAACTGAAGCTTTCTTT | CASSLEGPTEAFF
TRBJ2-1 | - | TRBD2 | TRBV19 | TGTGCCAGTAGCTCATCTACTAGCGGCCCCTACAATGAGCAGTTCTTC | CASSSSTSGPYNEQFF
TRBJ2-7 | - | TRBD1 | TRBV6-1 | TGTGCCAGCAGTCGACCGGGACAGAGCTACGAGCAGTACTTC | CASSRPGQSYEQYF
TRBJ2-3 | - | TRBD2 | TRBV10-3 | TGTGCCATCAGTTCGACTAGCGGGGGGGCTTCAGATACGCAGTATTTT | CAISSTSGGASDTQYF
TRBJ2-7 | - | TRBD2 | TRBV19 | TGTGCCAGTAGTACTAGCGGAGGGTTCTACGAGCAGTACTTC | CASSTSGGFYEQYF
TRBJ2-1 | - | - | TRBV5-1 | TGCGCCAGCAGCCTTGGGGGGCCCTCCTACAATGAGCAGTTCTTC | CASSLGGPSYNEQFF
TRBJ2-7 | - | TRBD1 | TRBV5-6 | TGTGCCAGCAGCCCGGACAGGGTAGGAGTCGAGCAGTACTTC | CASSPDRVGVEQYF
TRBJ2-2 | - | TRBD1 | TRBV11-2 | TGTGCCAGCAGCTTAGAGGGACAGGGTACCGGGGAGCTGTTTTTT | CASSLEGQGTGELFF
TRBJ2-7 | - | - | TRBV7-2 | TGTGCCAGCAGCTTAGGGGGGGTATCGCCCTACGAGCAGTACTTC | CASSLGGVSPYEQYF
TRBJ2-1 | - | - | TRBV7-2 | TGTGCCAGCAGCTTAGGGGAGGCGCGCGAGCAGTTCTTC | CASSLGEAREQFF
TRBJ2-7 | - | - | TRBV5-1 | TGCGCCAGCAAATATGACGGCTCCTACGAGCAGTACTTC | CASKYDGSYEQYF
TRBJ2-3 | - | TRBD1 | TRBV30 | TGTGCCTGGAGCTACAGGGGACCAGATACGCAGTATTTT | CAWSYRGPDTQYF
TRBJ1-5 | - | - | TRBV5-5 | TGTGCCAGCAGCTTGGCCTTCGACAATCAGCCCCAGCATTTT | CASSLAFDNQPQHF
TRBJ1-4 | once | TRBD1 | TRBV19 | TGTGCCAGTAGTATAGGGGGGACAGATGAAAAACTGTTTTTT | CASSIGGTDEKLFF
TRBJ1-5 | few | - | TRBV19 | TGTGCCAGTAGTAACGCCGGGGGATGGGGTCAGCCCCAGCATTTT | CASSNAGGWGQPQHF
TRBJ2-7 | - | TRBD1 | TRBV5-1 | TGCGCCAGCAGCCCGGATGGGACAGGAATAACCTACGAGCAGTACTTC | CASSPDGTGITYEQYF
TRBJ2-7 | - | TRBD1 | TRBV7-2 | TGTGCCAGCAGCCAGGGACAGGATACCTACGAGCAGTACTTC | CASSQGQDTYEQYF
TRBJ1-1 | few | - | TRBV30 | TGTGCCTGGAGTGTAGAGTACGGGAGGGACGCTTTCTTT | CAWSVEYGRDAFF
TRBJ2-2 | - | TRBD1 | TRBV10-3 | TGTGCCATCAGTGACGGACAGGGACAAACCGGGGAGCTGTTTTTT | CAISDGQGQTGELFF
TRBJ2-1 | - | - | TRBV10-1 | TGCGCCAGCAGTGACGGGAGCAAAGGGGGTGAGCAGTTCTTC | CASSDGSKGGEQFF
TRBJ2-7 | - | TRBD2 | TRBV29-1 | TGCAGCGTGGCCTGGGGGGGGACCTACGAGCAGTACTTC | CSVAWGGTYEQYF
TRBJ1-1 | - | - | TRBV2 | TGTGCCAGCAGCATTGCAAACACTGAAGCTTTCTTT | CASSIANTEAFF
TRBJ1-2 | once | - | TRBV1 | TGCACCAGCAGCTACGGACAGGGCGGGAGCTATGGCTACACCTTC | CTSSYGQGGSYGYTF
TRBJ1-1 | - | - | TRBV29-1 | TGCAGCGTTGGGGGGCGGTTGGTCACTGAAGCTTTCTTT | CSVGGRLVTEAFF
TRBJ2-1 | - | TRBD2 | TRBV27 | TGTGCCAGCAGTAAAACGGGGGGACTAGCCTACAATGAGCAGTTCTTC | CASSKTGGLAYNEQFF
TRBJ2-1 | - | - | TRBV6-5 | TGTGCCAGCAGCCGGGACTTCTACAATGAGCAGTTCTTC | CASSRDFYNEQFF
TRBJ1-1 | - | - | TRBV6-5 | TGTGCCAGCGGGGTGGGGGGGAACACTGAAGCTTTCTTT | CASGVGGNTEAFF
TRBJ2-5 | - | TRBD2 | TRBV7-9 | TGTGCCAGCAGCTTAGACCGGGGGGGACAAGAGACCCAGTACTTC | CASSLDRGGQETQYF
TRBJ2-2 | - | - | TRBV5-4 | TGTGCCAGCAGCGGTGGGGGAACGAACACCGGGGAGCTGTTTTTT | CASSGGGTNTGELFF
TRBJ1-6 | - | TRBD1 | TRBV30 | TGTGCCTGGAGTCGGGACAGGGACTCACCCCTCCACTTT | CAWSRDRDSPLHF
TRBJ1-6 | - | - | TRBV23-1 | TGCGCCAGCAGTCAATCGCCAGGGGATAATAATTCACCCCTCCACTTT | CASSQSPGDNNSPLHF
TRBJ1-5 | - | - | TRBV29-1 | TGCAGCGTGGGTGGGAGCAATCAGCCCCAGCATTTT | CSVGGSNQPQHF
TRBJ2-7 | - | - | TRBV30 | TGTGCCTGGGGGGACCGGTCCTACGAGCAGTACTTC | CAWGDRSYEQYF
TRBJ1-6 | - | - | TRBV6-5 | TGTGCCAGCAGTTACGAGGGGAGCTCCTATAATTCACCCCTCCACTTT | CASSYEGSSYNSPLHF
TRBJ2-1 | - | TRBD2 | TRBV11-2 | TGTGCCAGCAGCTTAGACCGGGGGGATAATGAGCAGTTCTTC | CASSLDRGDNEQFF
TRBJ1-2 | few | TRBD1 | TRBV30 | TGTGCCTGGAGTGTAGGGACAGGGGTTGGCTACACCTTC | CAWSVGTGVGYTF
TRBJ1-1 | - | TRBD1 | TRBV6-4 | TGTGCCAGAAGGAAGGACAGGGGGAACACTGAAGCTTTCTTT | CARRKDRGNTEAFF
TRBJ2-5 | - | TRBD2 | TRBV7-7 | TGTGCTAGCAGCTTCAGACTAGCGGGGGGGCAAGAGACCCAGTACTTC | CASSFRLAGGQETQYF
TRBJ1-1 | - | - | TRBV5-1 | TGCGCCAGCAGCTTTACAGAGAACACTGAAGCTTTCTTT | CASSFTENTEAFF
TRBJ1-4 | - | - | TRBV7-9 | TGTGCCAGCAGCTTCAACGCGTATGAAAAACTGTTTTTT | CASSFNAYEKLFF
TRBJ1-5 | - | - | TRBV7-2 | TGTGCCAGCAGCTTAGTGGTGGATCAGCCCCAGCATTTT | CASSLVVDQPQHF
TRBJ2-1 | - | TRBD2 | TRBV5-1 | TGCGCCAGCAGCCGGAGTACTAGCGGGATGAGCGAGCAGTTCTTC | CASSRSTSGMSEQFF
TRBJ2-2 | - | TRBD2 | TRBV7-7 | TGTGCTAGCAGCTCGATAGCGGGAGTTGACACCGGGGAGCTGTTTTTT | CASSSIAGVDTGELFF
TRBJ1-2 | - | - | TRBV20-1 | TGCAGTGCTAGAGTCCCGCGGGGCTACACCTTC | CSARVPRGYTF
TRBJ1-4 | - | TRBD1 | TRBV5-4 | TGTGCCAGCAGTTCGGGACAGTTAACTAATGAAAAACTGTTTTTT | CASSSGQLTNEKLFF
TRBJ2-5 | - | - | TRBV5-4 | TGTGCCAGCAGCTCCCCAAGGGGTCAAGAGACCCAGTACTTC | CASSSPRGQETQYF
TRBJ1-4 | - | TRBD1 | TRBV10-3 | TGTGCCATCAGTGGGGGACAGGGGGCTGAAAAACTGTTTTTT | CAISGGQGAEKLFF
TRBJ1-2 | - | - | TRBV11-2 | TGTGCCAGCAGCTTAGGACAGGAACTAGGCTACACCTTC | CASSLGQELGYTF
TRBJ1-2 | - | - | TRBV7-9 | TGTGCCAGCAGCTTGGACACCGAGCATTTCTATGGCTACACCTTC | CASSLDTEHFYGYTF
TRBJ2-7 | - | - | TRBV5-8 | TGTGCCAGCAGCTTTTGGGGGACGAGCTCCTACGAGCAGTACTTC | CASSFWGTSSYEQYF
TRBJ2-5 | - | TRBD2 | TRBV9 | TGTGCCAGCAGCGCTTTAGCGGGGGTCCAAGAGACCCAGTACTTC | CASSALAGVQETQYF
TRBJ2-7 | - | - | TRBV27 | TGTGCCAGCAGTGTTACCGGGACACTGGCGCGGGAGCAGTACTTC | CASSVTGTLAREQYF
TRBJ2-1 | - | - | TRBV5-6 | TGTGCCAGCAGCTTGTTCCGGGGTCACAATGAGCAGTTCTTC | CASSLFRGHNEQFF
TRBJ2-5 | - | TRBD1 | TRBV7-6 | TGTGCCAGCAGCTTTAGGGACAGGGGTTCTAGTTTGGAGACCCAGTACTTC | CASSFRDRGSSLETQYF
TRBJ1-1 | once | - | TRBV5-1 | TGCGCCAGCAGCTTGGCCGTGGGGGAAGGTGAAGCTTTCTTT | CASSLAVGEGEAFF
TRBJ1-2 | - | TRBD1 | TRBV5-1 | TGCGCCAGCAGCTGGGGGGACAGGGGTAGTGATGGCTACACCTTC | CASSWGDRGSDGYTF